This section outlines one TCR beta chain sequence together with its context. Its antigen remains unidentified. Trimming removed 0 bases from V and 0 bases from J, with 15 bases in between. The germline gives CDR1 LGHDT, CDR2 YNNKEL (reference sequence). The CDR3 is 18 amino acids. The sample comes from a study of T cell responses to AZD1222 COVID-19 vaccine. Some clones are missing from TCRdb's copy, which holds only in-frame ones; the method was immunoSEQ multiplex PCR. The sample holds roughly 140,000 clones, around nine tenths seen once. Study-wide results and limits: Within unmutated variant regions lay the reported targets of nearly half of spike-specific TCRs. In all cases, repertoires were sampled only after the peak T cell response. In a largely white British group with more females than males, clonal diversity was possibly underestimated.

This receptor was identified in an adult in good health. The rearrangement links TRBV3-1 (or the pseudogene TRBV3-2) to TRBJ2-1; perhaps TRBD2 as D (5 bases). Sequencing used peripheral blood, obtained on day 0 of AZD1222 vaccination. This CDR3 reads CASSQEDGQRSSYNEQFF. The DNA for the CDR3 is TGTGCCAGCAGCCAAGAGGATGGGCAGCGGAGCTCCTACAATGAGCAGTTCTTC.